This TCR beta chain was sequenced for a study of T-cell reconstitution after alpha-beta-depleted transplantation in children. It was with unique molecular identifiers that the TCRbeta library was prepared. Using its own MiXCR run on the PCR reads, TCRdb lists one record per CDR3 protein. The table has almost 400,000 distinct CDR3 sequences, just over 20% seen once; the top ten hold 3% to 4.5%. The CDR3 extends over 16 amino acids. V was cut by 4 bases and J by 2 bases, with 16 bases left in between. CDR1 and CDR2 from the germline V gene are WNHNN and SYGVQD (reference sequence). This clonotype appeared many times.

The material was PBMCs from the stem cell graft donor, obtained from the stem cell graft. The rearrangement joins TRBV10-1 to TRBJ2-3; D gene uncertain. This TCR was sampled from a human donor who donated a stem cell graft to a child with acute myeloid leukemia. The CDR3 loop is CASSALGETPTDTQYF. In nucleotides, the CDR3 is TGCGCCAGCAGTGCGTTAGGCGAAACCCCCACAGATACGCAGTATTTT.